A selection of T cell receptor beta chains follows, all from one sample in a study of T-cell reconstitution after alpha-beta-depleted transplantation in children. TCRdb processed the PCR reads anew with MiXCR; each CDR3 protein has one entry. The table lists about 980,000 distinct CDR3 sequences, about 29% of them singletons. Sequencing used PBMCs, mostly from graft donor cells, obtained 360 days after TCRalphabeta/CD19-depleted stem cell transplant. The receptors stem from a boy younger than two who had a stem cell transplant for SCID, so the T cells may come from the graft donor. Both conserved end residues are part of each CDR3. D genes are given only for firm matches. Clone size is stated in some rows and not others, as once, few, many or a class when expanded.

-,TRBV28,TRBJ2-3,-,TGTGCCAGCAGCCCCCTCATAGAGGTCGGGCCTAGCACAGATACGCAGTATTTT,CASSPLIEVGPSTDTQYF
-,TRBV4-1,TRBJ2-7,-,TGCGCCAGCAGCCAAGAAACAGGCGAGACAGCATCCTACGAGCAGTACTTC,CASSQETGETASYEQYF
-,TRBV6-1,TRBJ1-5,-,TGTGCCAGCAGCCGGGGGGGACCCGACAGCCATCACAGCCAGCCCCAGCATTTT,CASSRGGPDSHHSQPQHF
-,TRBV7-3,TRBJ2-3,few,TGTGCCAGCAGCTTCGACGGCGCAGATACGCAGTATTTT,CASSFDGADTQYF
TRBD2,TRBV5-5,TRBJ2-1,-,TGTGCCAGCAGCTTTTCCCAAGCGGGAGTTACCTACAATGAGCAGTTCTTC,CASSFSQAGVTYNEQFF
-,TRBV5-4,TRBJ2-3,few,TGTGCCAGCAGCGCCTCTCCGGGGCCCACAGATACGCAGTATTTT,CASSASPGPTDTQYF
TRBD2,TRBV7-8,TRBJ2-1,-,TGTGCCAGCAGCTTAGGGTGGGCTAGCGGGTTGAGCTCCTACAATGAGCAGTTCTTC,CASSLGWASGLSSYNEQFF
-,TRBV12-3/TRBV12-4,TRBJ2-2,few,TGTGCCAGCAGCGGACATCCACCCCTCACCGGGGAGCTGTTTTTT,CASSGHPPLTGELFF
-,TRBV12-3/TRBV12-4,TRBJ2-3,-,TGTGCCAGCAGTTTAGGAGCGGCGGGCGGCACAGATACGCAGTATTTT,CASSLGAAGGTDTQYF
-,TRBV20-1,TRBJ2-6,few,TGCAGTGCCTGTCGGACGGCTCAAACAATCTCTGGGGCCAACGTCCTGACTTTC,CSACRTAQTISGANVLTF
TRBD2,TRBV10-3,TRBJ2-3,few,TGTGCCATCAGTCGGACTAGCCCCCCGGATACGCAGTATTTT,CAISRTSPPDTQYF
-,TRBV4-1,TRBJ2-7,few,TGCGCCAGCAGCCCCACGACCAGCCCAATCACCTACGAGCAGTACTTC,CASSPTTSPITYEQYF
-,TRBV7-8,TRBJ2-2,many,TGTGCCAGCAGCTTCCGTCAGGAATACACCGGGGAGCTGTTTTTT,CASSFRQEYTGELFF
-,TRBV4-2,TRBJ2-1,-,TGTGCCAGCAGCCGGAGGGGGGCGGCCTCCTACAATGAGCAGTTCTTC,CASSRRGAASYNEQFF
TRBD1,TRBV7-6,TRBJ1-4,-,TGTGCCAGCAGACTGAACAGGGGGCGAAATGAAAAACTGTTTTTT,CASRLNRGRNEKLFF
TRBD1,TRBV20-1,TRBJ2-7,-,TGCAGTGCTTCCCCACAGGGGGCAGCCTACGAGCAGTACTTC,CSASPQGAAYEQYF
TRBD1,TRBV20-1,TRBJ1-1,-,TGCAGTGCTAGAGGCTACAGGGGGACTGAAGCTTTCTTT,CSARGYRGTEAFF